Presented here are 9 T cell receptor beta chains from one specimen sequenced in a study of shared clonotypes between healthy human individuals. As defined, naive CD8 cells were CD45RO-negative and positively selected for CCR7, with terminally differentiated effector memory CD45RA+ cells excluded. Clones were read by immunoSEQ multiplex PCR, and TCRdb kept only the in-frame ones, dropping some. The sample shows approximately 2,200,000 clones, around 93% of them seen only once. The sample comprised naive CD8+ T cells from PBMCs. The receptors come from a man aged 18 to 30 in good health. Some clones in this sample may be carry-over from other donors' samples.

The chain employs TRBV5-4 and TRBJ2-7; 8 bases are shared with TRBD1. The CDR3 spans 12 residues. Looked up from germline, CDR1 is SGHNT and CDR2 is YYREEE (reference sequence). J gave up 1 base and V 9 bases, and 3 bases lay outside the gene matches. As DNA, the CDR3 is TGTGCCACGAGGACAGGGTCCTACGAGCAGTACTTC. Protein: CATRTGSYEQYF.

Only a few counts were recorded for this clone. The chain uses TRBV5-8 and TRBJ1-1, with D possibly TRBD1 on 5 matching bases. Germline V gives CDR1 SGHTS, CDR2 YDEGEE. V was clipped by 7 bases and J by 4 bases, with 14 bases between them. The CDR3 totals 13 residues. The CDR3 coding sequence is TGTGCCAGCGGGACTGTTGGGCGCACTGAAGCTTTCTTT. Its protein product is CASGTVGRTEAFF.

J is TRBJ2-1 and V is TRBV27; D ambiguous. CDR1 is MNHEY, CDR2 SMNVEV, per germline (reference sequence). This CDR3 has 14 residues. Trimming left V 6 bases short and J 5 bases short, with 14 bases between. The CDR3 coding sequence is TGTGCCAGCAGCTTTCAATCACAGCACAATGAGCAGTTCTTC. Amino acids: CASSFQSQHNEQFF.

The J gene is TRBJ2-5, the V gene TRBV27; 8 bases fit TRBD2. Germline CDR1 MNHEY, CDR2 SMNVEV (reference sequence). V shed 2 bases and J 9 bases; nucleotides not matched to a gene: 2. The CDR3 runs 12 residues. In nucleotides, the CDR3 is TGTGCCAGCAGTTTAGTAGCGGGGCCCCAGTACTTC. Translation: CASSLVAGPQYF.

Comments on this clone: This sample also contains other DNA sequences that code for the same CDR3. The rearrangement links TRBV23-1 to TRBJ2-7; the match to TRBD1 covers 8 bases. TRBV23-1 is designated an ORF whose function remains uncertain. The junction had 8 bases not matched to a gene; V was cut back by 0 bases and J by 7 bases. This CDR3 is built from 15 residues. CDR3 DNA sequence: TGCGCCAGCAGTCAATCGAGGCAGGGGGCTGGGGAGCAGTACTTC. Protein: CASSQSRQGAGEQYF.

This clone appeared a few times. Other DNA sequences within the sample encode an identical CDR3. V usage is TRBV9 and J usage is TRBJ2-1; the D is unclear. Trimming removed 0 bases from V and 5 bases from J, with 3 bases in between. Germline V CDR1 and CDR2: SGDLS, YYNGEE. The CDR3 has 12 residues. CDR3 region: CASSVGNNEQFF. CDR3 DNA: TGTGCCAGCAGCGTAGGCAACAATGAGCAGTTCTTC. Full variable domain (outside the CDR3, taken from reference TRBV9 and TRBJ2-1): DSGVTQTPKHLITATGQRVTLRCSPRSGDLSVYWYQQSLDQGLQFLIQYYNGEERAKGNILERFSAQQFPDLHSELNLSSLELGDSALYFCASSVGNNEQFFGPGTRLTVL.

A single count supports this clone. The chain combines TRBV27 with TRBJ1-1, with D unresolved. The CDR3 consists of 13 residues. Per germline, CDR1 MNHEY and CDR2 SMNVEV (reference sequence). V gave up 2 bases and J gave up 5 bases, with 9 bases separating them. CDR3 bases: TGTGCCAGCAGTTTAGTGTGGGAGACTGAAGCTTTCTTT. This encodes CASSLVWETEAFF.

CDR3 protein: CASSEETGATDTQYF. CDR3 coding DNA: TGCGCCAGCAGTGAGGAGACAGGGGCGACAGATACGCAGTATTTT. V is TRBV10-1 and J is TRBJ2-3, with 8 bases aligning to TRBD1. CDR1 and CDR2 (germline): WNHNN, SYGVQD (reference sequence). The CDR3 covers 15 residues. J was trimmed by 3 bases and V by 2 bases; bases with no gene match: 4.

In nucleotides, the CDR3 is TGTGCCAGCAGTGAAGATTGGAGCTCCTACAATGAGCAGTTCTTC. It encodes CASSEDWSSYNEQFF. The chain has TRBV6-1 and TRBJ2-1; D is ambiguous. The germline V gene encodes CDR1 MNHNS and CDR2 SASEGT. The ends were cut back, 1 base at V and 0 bases at J, with 7 bases in the middle. The CDR3 is 15 residues long.